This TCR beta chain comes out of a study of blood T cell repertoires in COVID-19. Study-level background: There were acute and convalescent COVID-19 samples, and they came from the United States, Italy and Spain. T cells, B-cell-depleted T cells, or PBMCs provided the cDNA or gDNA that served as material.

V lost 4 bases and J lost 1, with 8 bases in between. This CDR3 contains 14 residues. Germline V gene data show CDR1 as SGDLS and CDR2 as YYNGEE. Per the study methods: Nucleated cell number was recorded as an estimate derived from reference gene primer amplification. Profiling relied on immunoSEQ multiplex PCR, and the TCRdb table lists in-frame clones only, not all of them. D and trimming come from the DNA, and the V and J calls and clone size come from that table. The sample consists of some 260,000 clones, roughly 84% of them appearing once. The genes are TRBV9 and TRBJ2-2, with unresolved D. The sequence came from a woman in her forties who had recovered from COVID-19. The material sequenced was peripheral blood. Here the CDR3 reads CASSPSGNTGELFF. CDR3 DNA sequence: TGTGCCAGCAGCCCCTCAGGGAACACCGGGGAGCTGTTTTTT.